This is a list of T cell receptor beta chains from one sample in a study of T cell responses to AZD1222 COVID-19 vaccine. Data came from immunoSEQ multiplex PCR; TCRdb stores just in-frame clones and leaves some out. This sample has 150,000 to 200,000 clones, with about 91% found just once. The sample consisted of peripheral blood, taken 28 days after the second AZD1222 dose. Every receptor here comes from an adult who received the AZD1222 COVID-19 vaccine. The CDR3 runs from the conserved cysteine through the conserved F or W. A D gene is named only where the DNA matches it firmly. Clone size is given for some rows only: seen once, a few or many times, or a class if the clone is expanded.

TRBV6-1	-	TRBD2	CASSEGLATDTQYF
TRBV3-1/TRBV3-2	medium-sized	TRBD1	CASSQGTGSGANVLTF
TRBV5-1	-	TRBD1	CASSPQGPDGYTF
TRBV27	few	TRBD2	CASNLAGAPPTDTQYF
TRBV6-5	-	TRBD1	CASRETGRDYTF
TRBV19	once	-	CASSPVASGANVLTF
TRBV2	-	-	CASTAGTVSYEQYF
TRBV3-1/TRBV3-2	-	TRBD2	CASSRRLAGTNTGELFF
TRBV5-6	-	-	CASSFSSGGELFF
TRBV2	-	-	CASRKQGIGNTIYF
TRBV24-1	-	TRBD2	CATSDLSGGTRNEQFF
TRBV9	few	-	CASSVVPGNTEAFF
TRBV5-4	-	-	CASTSRTGYEQYF